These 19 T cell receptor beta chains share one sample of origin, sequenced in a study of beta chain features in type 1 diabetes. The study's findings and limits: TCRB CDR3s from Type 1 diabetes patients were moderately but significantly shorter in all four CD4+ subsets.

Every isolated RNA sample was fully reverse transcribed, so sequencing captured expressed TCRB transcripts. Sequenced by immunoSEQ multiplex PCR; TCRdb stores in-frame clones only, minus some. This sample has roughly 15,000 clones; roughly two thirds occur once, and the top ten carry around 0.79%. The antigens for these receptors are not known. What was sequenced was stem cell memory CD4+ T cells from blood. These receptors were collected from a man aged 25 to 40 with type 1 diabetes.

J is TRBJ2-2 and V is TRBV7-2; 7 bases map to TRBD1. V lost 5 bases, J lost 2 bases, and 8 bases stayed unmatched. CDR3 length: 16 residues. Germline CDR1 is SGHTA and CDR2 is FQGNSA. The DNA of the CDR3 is TGTGCCAGCAGCCCCACCGGGACAGTAAACACCGGGGAGCTGTTTTTT. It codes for CASSPTGTVNTGELFF.

In DNA form, the CDR3 reads TGTGCCTGGGCCGGGGGACGCGAGCAGTACTTC. Its translation: CAWAGGREQYF. The chain carries TRBV30 and TRBJ2-7; TRBD2 is a possible D gene (6 bases). Per germline, CDR1 GTSNPN and CDR2 SVGIG (reference sequence). V was shortened by 5 bases and J by 6 bases, with 11 bases between the two germline ends. The CDR3 is made up of 11 amino acids.

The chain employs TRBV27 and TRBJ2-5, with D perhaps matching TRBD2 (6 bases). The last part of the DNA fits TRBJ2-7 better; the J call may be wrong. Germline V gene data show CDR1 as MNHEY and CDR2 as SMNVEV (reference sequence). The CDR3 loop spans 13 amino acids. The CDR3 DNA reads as TGTGCCAGCAGTCGGAGGGAGAACTACGAGCAGTACTTC. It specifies CASSRRENYEQYF.

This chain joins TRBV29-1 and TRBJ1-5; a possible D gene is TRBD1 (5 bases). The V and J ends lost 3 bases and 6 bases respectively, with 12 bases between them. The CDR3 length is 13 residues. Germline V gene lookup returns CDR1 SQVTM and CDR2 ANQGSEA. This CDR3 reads CSVEGGLGQPQHF. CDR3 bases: TGCAGCGTTGAGGGGGGGTTGGGTCAGCCCCAGCATTTT.

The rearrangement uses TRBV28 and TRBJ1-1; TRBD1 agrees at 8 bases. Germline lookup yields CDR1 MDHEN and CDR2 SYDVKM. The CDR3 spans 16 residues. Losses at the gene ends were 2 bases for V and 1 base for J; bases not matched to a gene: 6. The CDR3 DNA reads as TGTGCCAGCAGTTTACACGGACAGGGATGGAACACTGAAGCTTTCTTT. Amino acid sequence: CASSLHGQGWNTEAFF.

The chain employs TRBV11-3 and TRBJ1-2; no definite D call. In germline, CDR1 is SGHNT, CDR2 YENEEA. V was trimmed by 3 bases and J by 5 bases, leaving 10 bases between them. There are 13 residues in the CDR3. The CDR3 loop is CASSLEGWYGYTF. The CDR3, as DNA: TGTGCCAGCAGCTTGGAGGGCTGGTATGGCTACACCTTC.

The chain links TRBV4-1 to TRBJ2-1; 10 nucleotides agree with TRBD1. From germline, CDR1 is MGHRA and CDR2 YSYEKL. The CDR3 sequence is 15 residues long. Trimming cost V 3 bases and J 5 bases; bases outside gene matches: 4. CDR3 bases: TGCGCCAGCAGCCACCCGGGACAGGGGCACAATGAGCAGTTCTTC. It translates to CASSHPGQGHNEQFF.

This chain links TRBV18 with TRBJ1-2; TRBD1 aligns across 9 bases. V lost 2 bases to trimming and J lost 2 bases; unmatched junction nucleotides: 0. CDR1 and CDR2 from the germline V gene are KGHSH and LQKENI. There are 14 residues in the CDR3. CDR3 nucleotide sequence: TGTGCCAGCTCACCAGACAGGGGGAACTATGGCTACACCTTC. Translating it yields CASSPDRGNYGYTF. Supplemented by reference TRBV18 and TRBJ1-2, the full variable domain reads NAGVMQNPRHLVRRRGQEARLRCSPMKGHSHVYWYRQLPEEGLKFMVYLQKENIIDESGMPKERFSAEFPKEGPSILRIQQVVRGDSAAYFCASSPDRGNYGYTFGSGTRLTVV.

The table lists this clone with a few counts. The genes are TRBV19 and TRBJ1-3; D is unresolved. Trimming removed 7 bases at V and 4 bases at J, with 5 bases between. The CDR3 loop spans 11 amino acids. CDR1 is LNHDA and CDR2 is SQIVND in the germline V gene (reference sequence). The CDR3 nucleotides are TGTGCCAGTACCGGGGGAAACACCATATATTTT. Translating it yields CASTGGNTIYF.

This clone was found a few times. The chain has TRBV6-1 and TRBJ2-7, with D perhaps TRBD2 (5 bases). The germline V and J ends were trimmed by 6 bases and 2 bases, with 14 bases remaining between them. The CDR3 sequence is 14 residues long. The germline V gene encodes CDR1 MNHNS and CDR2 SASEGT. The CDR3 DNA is TGTGCCAGCAGGGACCCGACGGGGACCTACGAGCAGTACTTC. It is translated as CASRDPTGTYEQYF.

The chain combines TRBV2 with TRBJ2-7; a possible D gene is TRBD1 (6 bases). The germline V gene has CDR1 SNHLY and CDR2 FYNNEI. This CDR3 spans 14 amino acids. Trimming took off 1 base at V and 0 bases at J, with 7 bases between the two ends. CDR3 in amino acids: CASSEDRASYEQYF. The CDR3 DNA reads TGTGCCAGCAGTGAAGACAGGGCCTCCTACGAGCAGTACTTC.

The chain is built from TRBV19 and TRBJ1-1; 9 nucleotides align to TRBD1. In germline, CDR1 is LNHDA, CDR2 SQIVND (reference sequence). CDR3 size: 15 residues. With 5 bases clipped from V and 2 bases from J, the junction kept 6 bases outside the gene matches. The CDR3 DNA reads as TGTGCCAGTAGTTCACTGACAGGGGGAAACACTGAAGCTTTCTTT. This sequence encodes CASSSLTGGNTEAFF.

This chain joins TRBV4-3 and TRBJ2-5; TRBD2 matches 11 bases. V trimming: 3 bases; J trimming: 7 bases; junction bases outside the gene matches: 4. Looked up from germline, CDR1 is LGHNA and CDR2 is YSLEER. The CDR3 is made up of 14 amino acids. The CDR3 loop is CASSHSGGAGTQYF. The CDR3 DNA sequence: TGCGCCAGCAGCCATAGCGGGGGGGCAGGGACCCAGTACTTC.

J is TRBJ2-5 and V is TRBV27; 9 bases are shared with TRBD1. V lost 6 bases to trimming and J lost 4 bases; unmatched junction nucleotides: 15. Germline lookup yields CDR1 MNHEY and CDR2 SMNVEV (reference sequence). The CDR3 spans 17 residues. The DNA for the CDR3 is TGTGCCAGCAGAAAGGGACAGGGACGGGAATGGGCAGAGACCCAGTACTTC. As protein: CASRKGQGREWAETQYF.

The CDR3 reads CASSYARDSMAHEQFF. In nucleotides, the CDR3 is TGTGCCAGCAGCTATGCGCGGGACTCCATGGCCCATGAGCAGTTCTTC. The chain has TRBV7-9 and TRBJ2-1; the D gene is possibly TRBD2 (6 bases). Trimming took off 4 bases at V and 8 bases at J, with 21 bases between the two ends. The CDR3 covers 16 residues. Germline V gene sequence: CDR1 SEHNR, CDR2 FQNEAQ (reference sequence).

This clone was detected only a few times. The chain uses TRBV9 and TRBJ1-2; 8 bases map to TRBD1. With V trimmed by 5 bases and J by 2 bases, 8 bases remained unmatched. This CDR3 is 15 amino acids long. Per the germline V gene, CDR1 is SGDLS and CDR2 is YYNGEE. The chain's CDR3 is CASRARTGRNYGYTF. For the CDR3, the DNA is TGTGCCAGCAGGGCCCGGACAGGGAGAAACTATGGCTACACCTTC.

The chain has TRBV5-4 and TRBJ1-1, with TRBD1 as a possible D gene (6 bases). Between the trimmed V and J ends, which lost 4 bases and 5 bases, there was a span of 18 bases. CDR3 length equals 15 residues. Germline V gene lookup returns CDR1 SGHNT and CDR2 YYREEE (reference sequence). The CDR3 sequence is CASSPGGGAQTEAFF. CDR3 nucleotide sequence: TGTGCCAGCAGCCCGGGGGGGGGCGCACAGACTGAAGCTTTCTTT.

The CDR3 loop reads CSVAVVGNRAFF. In nucleotides, the CDR3 is TGCAGCGTTGCGGTGGTGGGAAACAGGGCTTTCTTT. V gene TRBV29-1 combines with J gene TRBJ1-1; weak D call: TRBD1 (5 bases). The CDR3 is 12 residues long. V lost 4 bases, J lost 11 bases, and 17 bases lay in between. Germline V gives CDR1 SQVTM, CDR2 ANQGSEA.

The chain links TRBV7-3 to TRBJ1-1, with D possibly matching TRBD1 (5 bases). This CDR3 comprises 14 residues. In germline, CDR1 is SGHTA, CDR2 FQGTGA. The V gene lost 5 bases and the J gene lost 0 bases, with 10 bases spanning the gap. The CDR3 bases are TGTGCCAGCAGCCCCGGAGGGGTGAACACTGAAGCTTTCTTT. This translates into CASSPGGVNTEAFF.